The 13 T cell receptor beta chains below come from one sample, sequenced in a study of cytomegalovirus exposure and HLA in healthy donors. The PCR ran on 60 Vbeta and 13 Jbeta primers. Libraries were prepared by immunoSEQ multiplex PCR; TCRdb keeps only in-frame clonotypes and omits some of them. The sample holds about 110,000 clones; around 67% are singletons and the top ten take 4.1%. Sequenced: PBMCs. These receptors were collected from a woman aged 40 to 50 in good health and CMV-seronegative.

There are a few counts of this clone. CDR3 DNA sequence: TGTGCCAGCAGGATAGGGACTAGCGGGGACAATGAGCAGTTCTTC. Its protein product is CASRIGTSGDNEQFF. This chain links TRBV27 with TRBJ2-1; 13 bases align to TRBD2. Trimming cost V 6 bases and J 5 bases; bases outside gene matches: 4. This CDR3 has 15 amino acids. CDR1 is MNHEY, CDR2 SMNVEV, per germline (reference sequence).

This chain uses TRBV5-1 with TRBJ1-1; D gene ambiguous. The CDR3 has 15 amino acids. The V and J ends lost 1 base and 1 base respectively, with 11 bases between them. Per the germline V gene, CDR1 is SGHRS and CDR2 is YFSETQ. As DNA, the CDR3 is TGCGCCAGCAGCTTGCAATCACCCGGGAACACTGAAGCTTTCTTT. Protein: CASSLQSPGNTEAFF. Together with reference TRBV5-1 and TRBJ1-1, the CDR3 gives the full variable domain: KAGVTQTPRYLIKTRGQQVTLSCSPISGHRSVSWYQQTPGQGLQFLFEYFSETQRNKGNFPGRFSGRQFSNSRSEMNVSTLELGDSALYLCASSLQSPGNTEAFFGQGTRLTVV.

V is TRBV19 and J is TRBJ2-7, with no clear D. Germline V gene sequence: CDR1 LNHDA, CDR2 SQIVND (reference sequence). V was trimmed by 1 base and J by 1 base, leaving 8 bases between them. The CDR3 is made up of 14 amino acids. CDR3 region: CASSIGAVSYEQYF. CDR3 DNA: TGTGCCAGTAGTATAGGGGCTGTTTCCTACGAGCAGTACTTC. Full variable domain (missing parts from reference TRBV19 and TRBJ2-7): DGGITQSPKYLFRKEGQNVTLSCEQNLNHDAMYWYRQDPGQGLRLIYYSQIVNDFQKGDIAEGYSVSREKKESFPLTVTSAQKNPTAFYLCASSIGAVSYEQYFGPGTRLTVT.

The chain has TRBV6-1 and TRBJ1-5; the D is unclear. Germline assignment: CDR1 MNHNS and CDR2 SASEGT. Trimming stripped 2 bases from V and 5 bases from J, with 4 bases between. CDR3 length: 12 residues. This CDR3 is CASSERYQPQHF. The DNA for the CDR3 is TGTGCCAGCAGTGAACGGTATCAGCCCCAGCATTTT.

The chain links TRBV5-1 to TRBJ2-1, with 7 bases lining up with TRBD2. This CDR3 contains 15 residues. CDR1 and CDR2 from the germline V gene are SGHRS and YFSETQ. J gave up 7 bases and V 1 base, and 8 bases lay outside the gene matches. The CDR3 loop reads CASSLQGGLRNEQFF. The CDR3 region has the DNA TGCGCCAGCAGCTTGCAGGGAGGGCTAAGGAATGAGCAGTTCTTC.

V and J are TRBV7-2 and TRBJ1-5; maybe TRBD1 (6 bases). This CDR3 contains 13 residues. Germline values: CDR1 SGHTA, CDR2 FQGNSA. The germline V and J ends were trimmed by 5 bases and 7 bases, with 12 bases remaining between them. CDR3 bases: TGTGCCAGCAGCCCCACCGACAGGCAGCCCCAGCATTTT. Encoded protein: CASSPTDRQPQHF.

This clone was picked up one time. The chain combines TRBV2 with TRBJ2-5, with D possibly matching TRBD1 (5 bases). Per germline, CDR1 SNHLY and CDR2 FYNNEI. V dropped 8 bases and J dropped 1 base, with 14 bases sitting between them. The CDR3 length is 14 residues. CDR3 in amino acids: CASDGAFPQETQYF. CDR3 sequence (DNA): TGTGCCAGCGATGGGGCCTTCCCCCAAGAGACCCAGTACTTC.

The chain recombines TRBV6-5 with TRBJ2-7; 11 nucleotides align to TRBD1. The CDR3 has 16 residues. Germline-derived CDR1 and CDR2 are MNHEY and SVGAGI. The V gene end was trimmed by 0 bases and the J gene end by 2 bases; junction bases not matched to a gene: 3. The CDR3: CASSYSRGQGAYEQYF. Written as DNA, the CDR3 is TGTGCCAGCAGTTACTCTAGGGGACAGGGGGCCTACGAGCAGTACTTC.

The CDR3 sequence is CASSQELAGAGSTDTQYF. DNA of the CDR3: TGCGCCAGCAGCCAAGAACTAGCGGGGGCCGGTAGCACAGATACGCAGTATTTT. The genes are TRBV4-3 and TRBJ2-3, with 11 bases identical to TRBD2. Germline V gene lookup returns CDR1 LGHNA and CDR2 YSLEER. The trim removed 0 bases at V and 0 bases at J, leaving 5 bases unmatched. This CDR3 is 18 amino acids long.

CDR3 sequence: CASSSSTGLFNQPQHF. The CDR3 DNA is TGTGCCAGCAGCTCCTCTACAGGTTTATTCAATCAGCCCCAGCATTTT. The rearrangement links TRBV13 to TRBJ1-5; weak D call: TRBD1 (5 bases). The germline V gene encodes CDR1 PRHDT and CDR2 FYEKMQ (reference sequence). The CDR3 extends over 16 amino acids. The germline V and J ends were trimmed by 4 bases and 3 bases, with 16 bases remaining between them.

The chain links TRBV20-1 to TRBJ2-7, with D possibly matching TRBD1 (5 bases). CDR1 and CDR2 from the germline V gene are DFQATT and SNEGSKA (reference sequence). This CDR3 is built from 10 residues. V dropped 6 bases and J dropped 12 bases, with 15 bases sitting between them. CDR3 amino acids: CSAPDSYRYF. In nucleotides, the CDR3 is TGCAGTGCACCTGACAGTTATCGGTACTTC.

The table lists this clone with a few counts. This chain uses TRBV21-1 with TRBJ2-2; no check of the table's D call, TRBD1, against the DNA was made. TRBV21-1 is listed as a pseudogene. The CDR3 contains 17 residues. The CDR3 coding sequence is TGTGCCAGCAAGGGGGCAGCTTCCCATGAAAACACCGGGGAGCTGTTTTTT. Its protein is CASKGAASHENTGELFF.

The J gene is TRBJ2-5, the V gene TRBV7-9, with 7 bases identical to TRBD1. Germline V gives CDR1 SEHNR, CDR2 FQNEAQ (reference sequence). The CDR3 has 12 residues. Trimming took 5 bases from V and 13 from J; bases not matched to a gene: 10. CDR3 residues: CASSPRDSSVYF. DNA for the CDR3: TGTGCCAGCAGCCCCCGGGACAGTTCCGTGTACTTC.